This T cell receptor beta chain was identified during a study of T cells in tuberculosis. Overall study context: Sequenced TCRs come from CD1B-GMM tetramer-binding T cells.

Here immunoSEQ multiplex PCR was the method, and the copy in TCRdb shows in-frame clones only, minus some. The sample yields 25,000 to 40,000 clones, 70% to 90% seen once. Study-level findings and limits: Using the GMM-specific repertoire gave nearly 90% accuracy versus roughly 68% with motifs.

V dropped 10 bases and J dropped 7; count of bases not matched to a gene: 9. CDR1 is ENHRY and CDR2 is SYGVKD in the germline V gene. The CDR3 extends over 14 amino acids. As for time point: new active TB diagnosis, blood taken before or within 7 days of starting treatment. As for this clone: Its antigen is unidentified.

The chain carries TRBV10-3 and TRBJ1-6; 8 bases agree with TRBD1. This clonotype originated in an adult with tuberculosis. Source: PBMCs, taken at tuberculosis diagnosis. The CDR3 loop is CATQQGATNSPLHF. CDR3 bases: TGTGCCACCCAGCAGGGGGCAACGAATTCACCCCTCCACTTT.